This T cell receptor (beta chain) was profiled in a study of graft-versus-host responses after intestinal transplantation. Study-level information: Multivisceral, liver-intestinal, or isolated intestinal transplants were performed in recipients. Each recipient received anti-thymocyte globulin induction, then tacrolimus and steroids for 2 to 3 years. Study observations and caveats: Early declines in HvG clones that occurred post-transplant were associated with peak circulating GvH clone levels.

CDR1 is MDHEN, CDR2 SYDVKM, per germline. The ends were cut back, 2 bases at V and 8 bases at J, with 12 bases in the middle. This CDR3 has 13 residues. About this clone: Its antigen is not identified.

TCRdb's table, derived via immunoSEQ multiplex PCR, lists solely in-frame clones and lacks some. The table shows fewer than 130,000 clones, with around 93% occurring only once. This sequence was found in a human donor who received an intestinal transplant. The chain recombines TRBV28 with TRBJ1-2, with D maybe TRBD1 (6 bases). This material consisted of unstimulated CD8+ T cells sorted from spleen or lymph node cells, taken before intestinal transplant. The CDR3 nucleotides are TGTGCCAGCAGTTTAGGGGGGGCGCAAGGCTACACCTTC. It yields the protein CASSLGGAQGYTF.